The source of this TCR beta chain is a study of response to subunit inactivated influenza vaccine (dated by TCRdb to between 2018 and 2020). In the study overall: The study used deep quantitative T cell receptor repertoire profiling to track responses to a trivalent subunit inactivated influenza vaccine. Overall study results and their limits: According to the authors, only a limited number of new T cells may be recruited by each seasonal influenza vaccination.

From its cysteine to its phenylalanine, the CDR3 spans 14 amino acids. The read is trimmed to its CDR3 DNA, 42 bases read in frame from base 1. Looking up the germline V gene yields CDR1 MNHEY and CDR2 SVGAGI. The germline ends are 7 bases apart after V is trimmed by 2 bases and J by 0 bases. This clonotype was observed many times. No antigen is known for it. Base qualities are missing; no much larger clone stands one base away. Libraries were built with RT-PCR. Sequencing took place on an Illumina HiSeq 2500. TCRdb cleaned the public reads at Q25 with fastp, built clones with MiXCR and kept in-frame beta chains. Rows with a matching CDR3 protein are joined into one entry that keeps the most common DNA and genes. In all, the sample holds roughly 190,000 distinct CDR3 sequences, and approximately 12% of those were seen once. Of the sample, approximately 32% falls within the top ten clones. These records were also assigned to another study, of T cells expressing NK-cell markers. The second publication reports: TCR beta cDNA libraries were prepared using 5'RACE template switching, which introduced a universal primer site and unique molecular identifiers. In sorted CD3+CD56+NKG2C+, CD3+CD56+NKG2C- and CD3+CD56-NKG2C+ T-cell subsets from about 8 donors, TCR beta-chain repertoires were profiled. Among the eight sequenced donors, seven were HCMV-seropositive and one was HCMV-seronegative. To restrict sorting to alphabetaTCR-expressing T cells, an anti-gammadeltaTCR antibody was added in several experiments. For more than 5 donors, the dominant CD3+CD56+NKG2C+ clonotypes were among the top 10 CD8+ clonotypes and accounted for roughly 1.0-7.5% of CD8+ T cells. Those dominant clonotypes were again the most abundant among CD3+CD56-NKG2C+ cells in several donors, at roughly 25-60.1%. Whether the expanded NKG2C-expressing T cell clones were specific for HCMV antigens remained unclear. All eight donors whose samples were sequenced were randomly selected healthy volunteers, three of them men and five women. HCMV serostatus was determined by detecting HCMV-specific IgG in serum with a commercial ELISA kit. Ficoll density gradient centrifugation was used to isolate peripheral blood mononuclear cells from blood. Magnetic immunoseparation with Miltenyi isolation kits was used to isolate CD4+ and CD8+ T cells from PBMC. cDNA synthesis was primed from the TCR beta constant segment, followed by two successive PCR amplification steps. Sequencing of the libraries produced 2 x 150 bp reads on Illumina HiSeq 2000/2500, MiSeq or NextSeq. MIGEC was used to demultiplex reads and group the reads by UMI, and MiTCR was used to assemble and quantify clonotypes. To remove erroneous sequences, TCR cDNA sequences were retained only when supported by two or more reads. The tcR package was used for downstream repertoire analysis, and clonotypes were matched across fractions by CDR3 nucleotide sequence plus V segment. VDJmatch was used to annotate antigen specificity against VDJdb, with one amino acid substitution allowed in CDR3.

This clonotype was obtained from a man aged 50 to 59 who received an inactivated influenza vaccine. Donor details come from another sample of the same person, matched by shared clones. The sequencing used CD8+ T cells sorted from PBMCs, collected approximately 13 days after vaccination. The V and J segments used are TRBV6-5 and TRBJ1-1; no confident D gene assignment can be made. The DNA sequence is as follows: TGTGCCAGCAGTTACGACGGAATGAACACTGAAGCTTTCTTT. This is translated as CASSYDGMNTEAFF.